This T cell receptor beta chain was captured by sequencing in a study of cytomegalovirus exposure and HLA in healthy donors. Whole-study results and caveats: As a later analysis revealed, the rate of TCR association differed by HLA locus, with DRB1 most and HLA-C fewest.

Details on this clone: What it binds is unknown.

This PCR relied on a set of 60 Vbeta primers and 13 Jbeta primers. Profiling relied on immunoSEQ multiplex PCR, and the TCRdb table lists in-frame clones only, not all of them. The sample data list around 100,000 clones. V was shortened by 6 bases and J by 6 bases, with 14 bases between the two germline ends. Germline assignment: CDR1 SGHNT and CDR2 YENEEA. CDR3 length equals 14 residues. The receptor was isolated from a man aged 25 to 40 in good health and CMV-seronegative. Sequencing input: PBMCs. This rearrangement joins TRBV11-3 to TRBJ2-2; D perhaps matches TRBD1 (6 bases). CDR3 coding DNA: TGTGCCAGCAGAAAGACAGAGGGGGCCGGGGAGCTGTTTTTT. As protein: CASRKTEGAGELFF.